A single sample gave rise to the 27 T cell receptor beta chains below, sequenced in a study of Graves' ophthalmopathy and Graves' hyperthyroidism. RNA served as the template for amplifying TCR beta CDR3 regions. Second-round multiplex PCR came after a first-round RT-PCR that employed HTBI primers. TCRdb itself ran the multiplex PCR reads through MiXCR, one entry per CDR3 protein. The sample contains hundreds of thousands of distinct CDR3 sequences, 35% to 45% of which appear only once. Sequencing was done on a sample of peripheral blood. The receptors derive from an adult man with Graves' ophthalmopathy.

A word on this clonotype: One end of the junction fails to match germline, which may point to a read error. CDR3 protein: CASSYSGQGLGETQYF. CDR3 DNA sequence: TGTGCCAGCAGTTACTCGGGACAGGGATTGGGTGAGACCCAGTACTTC. The V call is TRBV10-3, the J call TRBJ2-5; 9 bases map to TRBD1. This CDR3 comprises 16 residues. Germline values: CDR1 ENHRY, CDR2 SYGVKD.

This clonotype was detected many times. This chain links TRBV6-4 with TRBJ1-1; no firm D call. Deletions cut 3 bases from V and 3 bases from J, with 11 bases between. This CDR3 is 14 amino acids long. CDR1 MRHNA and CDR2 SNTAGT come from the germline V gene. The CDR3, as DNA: TGTGCCAGCAGTGAATCGGCCGGCCACACTGAAGCTTTCTTT. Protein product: CASSESAGHTEAFF.

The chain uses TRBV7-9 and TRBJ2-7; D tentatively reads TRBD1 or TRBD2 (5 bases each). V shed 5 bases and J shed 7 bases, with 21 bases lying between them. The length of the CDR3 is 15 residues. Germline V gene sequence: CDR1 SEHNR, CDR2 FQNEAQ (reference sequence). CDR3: CASSGMGVNQREQYF. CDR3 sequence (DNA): TGTGCCAGCAGCGGTATGGGGGTTAACCAAAGGGAGCAGTACTTC.

As DNA, the CDR3 is TGTGCCAGCAGCTTGGTGGGACAGGGGAATACTAATGAAAAACTGTTTTTT. Protein: CASSLVGQGNTNEKLFF. The chain recombines TRBV7-9 with TRBJ1-4; 10 positions agree with TRBD1. V shed 3 bases, J shed 2 bases, and the junction held 6 bases outside the gene matches. CDR1 is SEHNR and CDR2 is FQNEAQ in the germline V gene (reference sequence). CDR3 length equals 17 residues.

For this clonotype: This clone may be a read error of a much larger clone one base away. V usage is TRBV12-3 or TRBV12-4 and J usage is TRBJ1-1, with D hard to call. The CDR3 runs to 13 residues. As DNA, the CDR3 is TGTGCCAGCAGTGACAAAAGGAACACTGAAGCTTTGTTT. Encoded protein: CASSDKRNTEALF.

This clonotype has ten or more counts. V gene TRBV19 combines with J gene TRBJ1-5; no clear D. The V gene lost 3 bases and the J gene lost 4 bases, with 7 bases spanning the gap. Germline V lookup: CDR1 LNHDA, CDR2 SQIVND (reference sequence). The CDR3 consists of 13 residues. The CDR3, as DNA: TGTGCCAGTAGTATGGCATTTAATCAGCCCCAGCATTTT. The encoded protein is CASSMAFNQPQHF.

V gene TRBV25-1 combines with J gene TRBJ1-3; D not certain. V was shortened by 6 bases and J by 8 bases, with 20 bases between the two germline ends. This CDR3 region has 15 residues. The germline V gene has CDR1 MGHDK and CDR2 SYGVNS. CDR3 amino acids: CASSQGTSSGDTIYF. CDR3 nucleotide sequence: TGTGCCAGCAGCCAAGGAACAAGCTCTGGGGACACCATATATTTT.

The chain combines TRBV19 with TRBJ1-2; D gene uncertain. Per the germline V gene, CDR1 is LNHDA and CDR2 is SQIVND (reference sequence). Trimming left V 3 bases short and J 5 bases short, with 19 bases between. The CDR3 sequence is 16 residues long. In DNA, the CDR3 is TGTGCCAGTAGTATCCCCGGAGCAGGTCTAGATTATGGCTACACCTTC. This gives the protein CASSIPGAGLDYGYTF.

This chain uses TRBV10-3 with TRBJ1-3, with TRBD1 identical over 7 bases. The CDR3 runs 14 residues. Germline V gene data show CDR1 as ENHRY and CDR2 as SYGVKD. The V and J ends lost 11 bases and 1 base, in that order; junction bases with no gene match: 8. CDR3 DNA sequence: TGTGCCTGGAGTGAGGGGGCATCTGGAAACACCATATATTTT. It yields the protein CAWSEGASGNTIYF.

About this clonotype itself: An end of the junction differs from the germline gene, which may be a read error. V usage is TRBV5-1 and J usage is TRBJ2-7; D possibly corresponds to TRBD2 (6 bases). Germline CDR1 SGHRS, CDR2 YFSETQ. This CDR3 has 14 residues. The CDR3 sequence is CTSSLRGGFDEQYF. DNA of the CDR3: TGCACCAGCAGCTTAAGGGGAGGTTTCGACGAGCAGTACTTC. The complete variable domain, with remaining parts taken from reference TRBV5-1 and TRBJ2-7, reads KAGVTQTPRYLIKTRGQQVTLSCSPISGHRSVSWYQQTPGQGLQFLFEYFSETQRNKGNFPGRFSGRQFSNSRSEMNVSTLELGDSALYLCTSSLRGGFDEQYFGPGTRLTVT.

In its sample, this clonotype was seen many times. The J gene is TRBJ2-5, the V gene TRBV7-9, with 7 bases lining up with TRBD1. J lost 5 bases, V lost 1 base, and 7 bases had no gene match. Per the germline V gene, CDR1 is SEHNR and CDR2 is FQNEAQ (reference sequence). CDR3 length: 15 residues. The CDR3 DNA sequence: TGTGCCAGCAGCTTAGGTTCCAGGGGGTCTGAGACCCAGTACTTC. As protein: CASSLGSRGSETQYF.

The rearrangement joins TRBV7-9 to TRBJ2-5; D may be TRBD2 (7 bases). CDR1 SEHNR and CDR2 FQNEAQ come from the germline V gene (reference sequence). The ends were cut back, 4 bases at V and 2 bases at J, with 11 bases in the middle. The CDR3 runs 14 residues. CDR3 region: CASSSEGGQETQYF. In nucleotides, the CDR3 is TGTGCCAGCAGCTCCGAGGGGGGGCAAGAGACCCAGTACTTC.

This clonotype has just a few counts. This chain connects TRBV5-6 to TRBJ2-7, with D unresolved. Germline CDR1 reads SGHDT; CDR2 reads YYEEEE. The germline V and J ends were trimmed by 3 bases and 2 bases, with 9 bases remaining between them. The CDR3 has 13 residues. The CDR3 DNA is TGTGCCAGCAGCTACGACATAGCCTACGAGCAGTACTTC. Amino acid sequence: CASSYDIAYEQYF.

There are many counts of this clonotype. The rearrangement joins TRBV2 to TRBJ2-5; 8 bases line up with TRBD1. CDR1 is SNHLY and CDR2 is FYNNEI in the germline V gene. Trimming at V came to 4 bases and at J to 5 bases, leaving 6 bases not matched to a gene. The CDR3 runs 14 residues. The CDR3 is CASSVGQGAETQYF. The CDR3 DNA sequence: TGTGCCAGCAGTGTCGGGCAGGGGGCGGAGACCCAGTACTTC.

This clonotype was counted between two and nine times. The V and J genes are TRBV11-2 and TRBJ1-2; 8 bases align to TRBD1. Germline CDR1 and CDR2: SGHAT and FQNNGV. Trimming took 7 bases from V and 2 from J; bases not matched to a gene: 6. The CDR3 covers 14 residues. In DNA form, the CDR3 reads TGTGCCAGCAAACAGACAGGGGAGAACTATGGCTACACCTTC. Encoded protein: CASKQTGENYGYTF.

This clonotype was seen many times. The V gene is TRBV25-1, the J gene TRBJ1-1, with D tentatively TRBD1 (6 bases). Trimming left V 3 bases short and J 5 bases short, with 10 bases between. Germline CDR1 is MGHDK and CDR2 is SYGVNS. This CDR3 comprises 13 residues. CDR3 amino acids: CASSDRGRTEAFF. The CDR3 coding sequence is TGTGCCAGCAGTGACAGGGGCAGGACTGAAGCTTTCTTT.

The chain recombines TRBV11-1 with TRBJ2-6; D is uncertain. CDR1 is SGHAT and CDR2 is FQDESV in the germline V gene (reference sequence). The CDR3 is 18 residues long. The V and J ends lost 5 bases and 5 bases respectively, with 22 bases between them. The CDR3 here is CASSPLGNLKGRANVLTF. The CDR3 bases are TGTGCCAGCAGCCCACTGGGGAACTTGAAAGGGCGGGCCAACGTCCTGACTTTC.

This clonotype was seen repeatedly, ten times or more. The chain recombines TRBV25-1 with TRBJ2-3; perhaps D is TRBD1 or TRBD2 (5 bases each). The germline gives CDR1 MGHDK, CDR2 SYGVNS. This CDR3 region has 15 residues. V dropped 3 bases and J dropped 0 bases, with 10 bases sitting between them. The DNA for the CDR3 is TGTGCCAGCAGTGACGGGGCGGACAGCACAGATACGCAGTATTTT. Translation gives CASSDGADSTDTQYF.

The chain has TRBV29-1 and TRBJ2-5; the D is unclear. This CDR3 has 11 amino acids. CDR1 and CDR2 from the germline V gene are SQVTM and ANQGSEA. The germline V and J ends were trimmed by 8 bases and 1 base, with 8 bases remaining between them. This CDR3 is CSLLVQETQYF. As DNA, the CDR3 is TGCAGCCTCCTAGTCCAAGAGACCCAGTACTTC.

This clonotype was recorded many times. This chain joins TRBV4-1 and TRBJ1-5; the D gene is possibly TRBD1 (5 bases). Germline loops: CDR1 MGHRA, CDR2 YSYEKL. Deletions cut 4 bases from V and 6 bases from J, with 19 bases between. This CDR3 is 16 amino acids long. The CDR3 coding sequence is TGCGCCAGCAGCCCCATCGGGACGCTGAGAAGTCAGCCCCAGCATTTT. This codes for CASSPIGTLRSQPQHF.

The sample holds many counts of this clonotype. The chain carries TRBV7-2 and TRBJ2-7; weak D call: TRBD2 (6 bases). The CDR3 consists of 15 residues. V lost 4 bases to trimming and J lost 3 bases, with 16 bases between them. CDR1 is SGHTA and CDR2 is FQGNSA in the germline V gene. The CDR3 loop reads CASSSPGGGYYEQYF. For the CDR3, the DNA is TGTGCCAGCAGCTCACCAGGTGGAGGGTACTACGAGCAGTACTTC.

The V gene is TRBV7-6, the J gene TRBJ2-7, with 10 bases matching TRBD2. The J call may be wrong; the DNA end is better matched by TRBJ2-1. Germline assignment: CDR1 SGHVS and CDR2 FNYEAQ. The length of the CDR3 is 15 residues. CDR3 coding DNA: TGTGCCAGCAGCTCCGCTAGCGGGGGATACAATGAGCAGTTCTTC. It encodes CASSSASGGYNEQFF.

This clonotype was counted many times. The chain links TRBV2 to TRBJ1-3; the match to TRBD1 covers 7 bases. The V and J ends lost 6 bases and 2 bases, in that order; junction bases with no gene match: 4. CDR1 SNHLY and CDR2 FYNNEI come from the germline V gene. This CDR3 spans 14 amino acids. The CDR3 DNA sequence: TGTGCCAGCAGCGGACAGGTAACTGGAAACACCATATATTTT. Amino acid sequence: CASSGQVTGNTIYF.

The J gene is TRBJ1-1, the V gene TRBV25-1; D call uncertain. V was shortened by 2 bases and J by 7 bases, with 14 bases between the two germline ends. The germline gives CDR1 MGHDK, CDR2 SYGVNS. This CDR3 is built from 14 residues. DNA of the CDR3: TGTGCCAGCAGTGAAGCTAGTGACATCGGTGAAGCTTTCTTT. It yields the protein CASSEASDIGEAFF. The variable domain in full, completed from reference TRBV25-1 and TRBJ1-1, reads EADIYQTPRYLVIGTGKKITLECSQTMGHDKMYWYQQDPGMELHLIHYSYGVNSTEKGDLSSESTVSRIRTEHFPLTLESARPSHTSQYLCASSEASDIGEAFFGQGTRLTVV.

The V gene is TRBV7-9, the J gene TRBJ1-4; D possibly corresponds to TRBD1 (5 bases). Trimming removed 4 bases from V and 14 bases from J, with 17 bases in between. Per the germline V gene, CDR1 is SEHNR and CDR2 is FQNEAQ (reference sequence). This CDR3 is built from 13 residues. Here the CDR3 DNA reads TGTGCCAGCAGCTACCGCAGACAGCGTCTTCTGTTTTTT. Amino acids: CASSYRRQRLLFF.

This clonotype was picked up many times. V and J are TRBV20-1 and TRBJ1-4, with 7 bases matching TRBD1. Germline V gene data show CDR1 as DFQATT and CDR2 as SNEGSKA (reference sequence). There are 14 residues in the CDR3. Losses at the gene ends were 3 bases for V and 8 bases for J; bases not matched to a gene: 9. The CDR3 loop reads CSARLTGVGEKLFF. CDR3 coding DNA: TGCAGTGCTAGGCTAACAGGGGTAGGAGAAAAACTGTTTTTT.

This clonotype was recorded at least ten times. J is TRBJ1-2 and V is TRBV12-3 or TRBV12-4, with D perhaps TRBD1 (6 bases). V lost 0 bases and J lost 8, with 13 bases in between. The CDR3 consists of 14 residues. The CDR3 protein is CASSLAQGSEGYTF. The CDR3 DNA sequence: TGTGCCAGCAGTTTAGCGCAGGGGTCGGAGGGCTACACCTTC.